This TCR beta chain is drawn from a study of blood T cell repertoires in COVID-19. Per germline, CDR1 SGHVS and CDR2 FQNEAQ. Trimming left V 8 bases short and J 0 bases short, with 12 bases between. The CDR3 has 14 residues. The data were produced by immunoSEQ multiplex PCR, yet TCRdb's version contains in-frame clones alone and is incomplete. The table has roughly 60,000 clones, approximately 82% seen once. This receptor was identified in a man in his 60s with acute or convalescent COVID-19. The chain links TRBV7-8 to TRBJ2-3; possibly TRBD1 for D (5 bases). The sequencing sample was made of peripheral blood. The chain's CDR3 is CASGTGPSTDTQYF. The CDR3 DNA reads TGTGCCAGCGGAACAGGACCCAGCACAGATACGCAGTATTTT.